The 20 T cell receptor beta chains below come from one sample, sequenced in a study of CD8+ T cells in alopecia areata. cDNA reverse transcribed from extracted RNA served as the sequencing template. TCRdb keeps only in-frame clones here, not all; method: immunoSEQ multiplex PCR. The repertoire holds about 34,000 clones, roughly 53% seen once, with about two fifths in the top ten. The material sequenced was NKG2D-high CD8+ T cells sorted from blood. Receptor source: a human donor with alopecia areata.

The gene calls are TRBV29-1 and TRBJ1-1; D is uncertain. The CDR3 length is 15 residues. V lost 5 bases and J lost 1, with 17 bases in between. Germline values: CDR1 SQVTM, CDR2 ANQGSEA. The CDR3 loop reads CSVPPRQWANTEAFF. The CDR3 nucleotides are TGCAGCGTTCCCCCCCGGCAGTGGGCGAACACTGAAGCTTTCTTT.

The DNA for the CDR3 is TGCGCCAGCAGCGTGGGACTAGCGCCCTACGAGCAGTACTTC. Its protein product is CASSVGLAPYEQYF. The V and J genes are TRBV5-1 and TRBJ2-7; TRBD2 agrees at 10 bases. V dropped 4 bases and J dropped 2; count of bases not matched to a gene: 3. Germline V lookup: CDR1 SGHRS, CDR2 YFSETQ. The CDR3 runs 14 residues.

This clone was picked up a small number of times. This chain connects TRBV9 to TRBJ2-1; TRBD1 agrees at 7 bases. This CDR3 has 14 amino acids. J was trimmed by 4 bases and V by 4 bases; bases with no gene match: 5. Germline CDR1 is SGDLS and CDR2 is YYNGEE. The CDR3 coding sequence is TGTGCCAGCAGCCCGGGACAGACTTACAATGAGCAGTTCTTC. This codes for CASSPGQTYNEQFF.

V and J are TRBV4-1 and TRBJ2-1, with unresolved D. V was clipped by 3 bases and J by 10 bases, with 10 bases between them. The CDR3 is 12 amino acids. Germline V gene data show CDR1 as MGHRA and CDR2 as YSYEKL. CDR3 DNA: TGCGCCAGCAGCCAGGACGGCGTAGAGCAGTTCTTC. Translation gives CASSQDGVEQFF.

The chain couples TRBV5-6 to TRBJ2-7; 8 nucleotides match TRBD2. The ends lost 4 bases at V and 3 bases at J; junction bases unmatched: 12. The CDR3 length is 16 residues. Per germline, CDR1 SGHDT and CDR2 YYEEEE. The CDR3 DNA is TGTGCCAGCAGCCGTCGTCCGGGACTAGGGGACTACGAGCAGTACTTC. It yields the protein CASSRRPGLGDYEQYF.

This clone has only a few counts. The J gene is TRBJ2-1, the V gene TRBV4-1; 8 bases line up with TRBD2. Looked up from germline, CDR1 is MGHRA and CDR2 is YSYEKL. V was pared by 3 bases and J by 0 bases, with 4 bases of the junction left unmatched. This CDR3 comprises 16 residues. The CDR3 region has the DNA TGCGCCAGCAGCCATCCGAGCGGGAGCTCCTACAATGAGCAGTTCTTC. This gives the protein CASSHPSGSSYNEQFF.

The J gene is TRBJ2-1, the V gene TRBV6-5; D might be TRBD1 (6 bases). Germline V gives CDR1 MNHEY, CDR2 SVGAGI. Trimming shortened V by 4 bases and J by 3 bases, and 13 bases separated the two germline ends. The CDR3 consists of 15 residues. CDR3 DNA sequence: TGTGCCAGCAGTTTGGAGGACAGTCGCTACAATGAGCAGTTCTTC. The encoded protein is CASSLEDSRYNEQFF.

This clone has only one observation. The rearrangement uses TRBV4-3 and TRBJ2-7, with D unclear. The CDR3 has 15 residues. V lost 5 bases and J lost 0, with 14 bases in between. Germline lookup yields CDR1 LGHNA and CDR2 YSLEER. The CDR3 sequence is CASSAGPGSSYEQYF. CDR3 nucleotides: TGCGCCAGCAGCGCAGGTCCCGGCAGCTCCTACGAGCAGTACTTC.

The rearrangement uses TRBV5-6 and TRBJ2-1; the D gene is possibly TRBD2 (7 bases). The CDR3 sequence is 15 residues long. CDR1 and CDR2 (germline): SGHDT, YYEEEE. Trimming shortened V by 4 bases and J by 6 bases, and 17 bases separated the two germline ends. The CDR3 region is CASSPPSGTRNEQFF. As DNA, the CDR3 is TGTGCCAGCAGCCCCCCAAGCGGGACACGCAATGAGCAGTTCTTC.

This clone has just one count. The junction differs from germline at one of its ends, possibly a read error. The J gene is TRBJ2-3, the V gene TRBV7-9; TRBD2 matches at 10 bases. CDR1 and CDR2 (germline): SEHNR, FQNEAQ (reference sequence). There are 17 residues in the CDR3. CDR3 in amino acids: CASSLPSGGPPTDTRYF. CDR3 coding DNA: TGTGCCAGCAGCTTACCTAGCGGGGGACCTCCCACAGATACGCGGTATTTT. The full variable domain, completed using reference TRBV7-9 and TRBJ2-3, is DTGVSQNPRHKITKRGQNVTFRCDPISEHNRLYWYRQTLGQGPEFLTYFQNEAQLEKSRLLSDRFSAERPKGSFSTLEIQRTEQGDSAMYLCASSLPSGGPPTDTRYFGPGTRLTVL.

This chain connects TRBV4-1 to TRBJ2-1; no reliable D call. CDR3 length equals 11 residues. The germline V gene has CDR1 MGHRA and CDR2 YSYEKL. Trimming took 3 bases from V and 5 from J, leaving 2 bases between them. The CDR3 sequence: CASSQHNEQFF. CDR3 bases: TGCGCCAGCAGCCAGCACAATGAGCAGTTCTTC.

The chain combines TRBV27 with TRBJ2-1; D may be TRBD2 (7 bases). The CDR3 totals 16 residues. CDR1 and CDR2 (germline): MNHEY, SMNVEV (reference sequence). V dropped 5 bases and J dropped 5 bases, with 19 bases sitting between them. This CDR3 reads CASSPHEGGNHNEQFF. CDR3 DNA: TGTGCCAGCAGTCCTCACGAGGGGGGGAATCACAATGAGCAGTTCTTC.

The chain employs TRBV13 and TRBJ2-1, with a tentative D call TRBD2 (5 bases). The CDR3 is 12 residues long. The germline gives CDR1 PRHDT, CDR2 FYEKMQ (reference sequence). The ends were cut back, 3 bases at V and 8 bases at J, with 8 bases in the middle. For the CDR3, the DNA is TGTGCCAGCAGCTTCCCGGGGTATGAGCAGTTCTTC. This gives the protein CASSFPGYEQFF.

A remark on this clone: In the same sample, other DNA sequences code for this CDR3. The chain recombines TRBV7-2 with TRBJ1-1; the D is unclear. The germline V and J ends were trimmed by 0 bases and 8 bases, with 4 bases remaining between them. CDR1 is SGHTA, CDR2 FQGNSA, per germline. The CDR3 runs to 11 residues. Here the CDR3 reads CASSLAPEAFF. As DNA, the CDR3 is TGTGCCAGCAGCTTAGCACCCGAAGCTTTCTTT.

The CDR3 DNA follows: TGTGCCAGCAACAACGGACTAGCGGGACTCTACGAGCAGTACTTC. Residues: CASNNGLAGLYEQYF. This chain links TRBV28 with TRBJ2-7; 12 nucleotides agree with TRBD2. Trimming at V came to 7 bases and at J to 3 bases, leaving 7 bases not matched to a gene. CDR1 is MDHEN, CDR2 SYDVKM, per germline. The CDR3 covers 15 residues.

This clone was recorded once. The chain carries TRBV27 and TRBJ2-2; unclear D gene. CDR3 size: 12 residues. Deletions cut 7 bases from V and 8 bases from J, with 11 bases between. Germline assignment: CDR1 MNHEY and CDR2 SMNVEV (reference sequence). CDR3 nucleotides: TGTGCCAGCACGGGCGTCTGGGGGGAGCTGTTTTTT. Translation: CASTGVWGELFF.

The chain couples TRBV5-6 to TRBJ2-3, with 7 bases fitting TRBD2. Germline V lookup: CDR1 SGHDT, CDR2 YYEEEE. J was trimmed by 0 bases and V by 0 bases; bases with no gene match: 1. The CDR3 contains 15 residues. CDR3 amino acids: CASSLASGSTDTQYF. DNA for the CDR3: TGTGCCAGCAGCTTGGCTAGCGGCAGCACAGATACGCAGTATTTT.

This clone was detected a few times. The gene calls are TRBV2 and TRBJ2-4; D remains ambiguous. V dropped 5 bases and J dropped 1 base, with 12 bases sitting between them. The CDR3 has 15 residues. Germline V gives CDR1 SNHLY, CDR2 FYNNEI. The CDR3 reads CASSLTDFAKNIQYF. The DNA of the CDR3 is TGTGCCAGCAGTCTCACTGATTTTGCCAAAAACATTCAGTACTTC.

The rearrangement links TRBV4-3 to TRBJ1-5; D not certain. The CDR3 extends over 15 amino acids. Per the germline V gene, CDR1 is LGHNA and CDR2 is YSLEER. Trimming shortened V by 0 bases and J by 2 bases, and 8 bases separated the two germline ends. The CDR3 loop reads CASSQDRRGNQPQHF. CDR3 nucleotide sequence: TGCGCCAGCAGCCAAGATCGTAGAGGCAATCAGCCCCAGCATTTT.

This rearrangement joins TRBV30 to TRBJ2-7; D ambiguous. Trimming shortened V by 2 bases and J by 3 bases, and 5 bases separated the two germline ends. This CDR3 spans 11 amino acids. Germline V gene lookup returns CDR1 GTSNPN and CDR2 SVGIG (reference sequence). The CDR3 loop is CAWSTNYEQYF. The CDR3 DNA follows: TGTGCCTGGAGTACAAACTACGAGCAGTACTTC.